Below, 28 T cell receptor beta chains from the same sample are listed, as sequenced in a study of technical replicates of blood from a few donors. The assay was immunoSEQ multiplex PCR, and TCRdb's table has in-frame clones only and misses some. The sample records 75,000 to 90,000 clones, 85% to 95% being singletons. Sequenced material: T cells isolated from PBMCs. These receptors all stem from a human donor in good health.

This chain uses TRBV10-1 with TRBJ2-7; D unresolved. The CDR3 covers 12 residues. The V gene's germline CDR1 is WNHNN and CDR2 SYGVQD (reference sequence). Deletions cut 2 bases from V and 6 bases from J, with 8 bases between. The CDR3 protein is CASSEATGEQYF. As DNA, the CDR3 is TGCGCCAGCAGTGAGGCGACGGGCGAGCAGTACTTC.

This chain connects TRBV20-1 to TRBJ1-1; D is unclear. Germline V gene sequence: CDR1 DFQATT, CDR2 SNEGSKA (reference sequence). This CDR3 is built from 11 residues. V was clipped by 0 bases and J by 8 bases, with 7 bases between them. The CDR3 reads CSARDSPEAFF. CDR3 DNA: TGCAGTGCTAGAGATTCCCCGGAAGCTTTCTTT.

This clone has more than one count but fewer than ten. CDR3 residues: CASQGRSYNEQFF. CDR3 nucleotides: TGTGCCAGCCAGGGGCGCTCCTACAATGAGCAGTTCTTC. This rearrangement joins TRBV11-2 to TRBJ2-1, with D perhaps matching TRBD1 (6 bases). The germline V gene has CDR1 SGHAT and CDR2 FQNNGV. This CDR3 region has 13 residues. With 8 bases removed from V and 0 bases from J, the gap between germline ends came to 8 bases.

The chain carries TRBV19 and TRBJ2-7; TRBD1 might be the D (6 bases). V gave up 4 bases and J gave up 4 bases, with 17 bases separating them. Germline values: CDR1 LNHDA, CDR2 SQIVND (reference sequence). The CDR3 runs 15 residues. The CDR3 DNA sequence: TGTGCCAGTAGTAGCTCAGGGGTAGGGATTTACGAGCAGTACTTC. It yields the protein CASSSSGVGIYEQYF.

The chain links TRBV11-3 to TRBJ1-2; 9 bases fit TRBD1. V lost 3 bases, J lost 7 bases, and 9 bases stayed unmatched. Germline lookup yields CDR1 SGHNT and CDR2 YENEEA. The CDR3 is 15 amino acids. As DNA, the CDR3 is TGTGCCAGCAGCTTGGCCCCGGGACAGGGAAGTGGCTACACCTTC. Translation gives CASSLAPGQGSGYTF.

The chain couples TRBV29-1 to TRBJ1-3; 8 positions match TRBD1. The CDR3 is 13 amino acids. Germline trimming cut 4 bases from V and 7 bases from J; bases unmatched to any gene: 6. Looked up from germline, CDR1 is SQVTM and CDR2 is ANQGSEA. The CDR3 DNA reads TGCAGCGTTGCAGGGGGCGCGGGGAACACCATATATTTT. It translates to CSVAGGAGNTIYF.

The V and J genes are TRBV29-1 and TRBJ2-2; 7 bases map to TRBD2. Germline CDR1 reads SQVTM; CDR2 reads ANQGSEA. CDR3 length: 14 amino acids. J gave up 0 bases and V 7 bases, and 5 bases lay outside the gene matches. The CDR3 sequence: CSALAETNTGELFF. In DNA form, the CDR3 reads TGCAGCGCCCTAGCGGAAACGAACACCGGGGAGCTGTTTTTT.

Note on this clone: Within the sample, other DNA sequences also encode this same CDR3. The chain joins TRBV6-5 to TRBJ2-7; the D is unclear. This CDR3 is built from 11 residues. V lost 6 bases, J lost 2 bases, and 5 bases lay in between. Germline V gives CDR1 MNHEY, CDR2 SVGAGI. The CDR3 protein is CASRTAYEQYF. As DNA, the CDR3 is TGTGCCAGCAGAACTGCCTACGAGCAGTACTTC.

The CDR3 loop is CASGTRDSDTEAFF. The CDR3 coding sequence is TGTGCTAGTGGTACTAGGGATTCGGACACTGAAGCTTTCTTT. The chain couples TRBV12-5 to TRBJ1-1; D not certain. Germline V gives CDR1 LGHNT, CDR2 FRNRAP. The CDR3 consists of 14 residues. Deletions cut 5 bases from V and 3 bases from J, with 13 bases between.

The CDR3 region has the DNA TGTGCCAGCAAAAACGGGGGGCCGAGGACAGATACGCAGTATTTT. This translates into CASKNGGPRTDTQYF. This rearrangement joins TRBV28 to TRBJ2-3, with D possibly matching TRBD2 (7 bases). The CDR3 length is 15 residues. Germline loops: CDR1 MDHEN, CDR2 SYDVKM. V lost 7 bases and J lost 3, with 17 bases in between.

The rearrangement joins TRBV28 to TRBJ1-1, with 8 bases identical to TRBD1. The ends lost 5 bases at V and 6 bases at J; junction bases unmatched: 8. Germline values: CDR1 MDHEN, CDR2 SYDVKM. CDR3 length: 14 residues. The CDR3 loop is CASSPLDRAAEAFF. CDR3 DNA: TGTGCCAGCAGTCCTCTGGACAGGGCGGCTGAAGCTTTCTTT.

This chain joins TRBV18 and TRBJ2-2; maybe TRBD1 (5 bases). Deletions cut 6 bases from V and 4 bases from J, with 18 bases between. The germline V gene encodes CDR1 KGHSH and CDR2 LQKENI. CDR3 length equals 16 residues. In DNA form, the CDR3 reads TGTGCCAGCTCGCCTGATGCCCGGACATCCACCGGGGAGCTGTTTTTT. It translates to CASSPDARTSTGELFF.

The chain is built from TRBV9 and TRBJ2-7; the D is unclear. V was cut by 0 bases and J by 0 bases, with 10 bases left in between. In germline, CDR1 is SGDLS, CDR2 YYNGEE. The CDR3 is 15 residues long. The CDR3 region has the DNA TGTGCCAGCAGCGTAGCAGGTTATACCTCCTACGAGCAGTACTTC. Translated: CASSVAGYTSYEQYF.

The chain is built from TRBV9 and TRBJ2-3, with 8 bases that match TRBD2. With V trimmed by 3 bases and J by 4 bases, 7 bases remained unmatched. Germline V lookup: CDR1 SGDLS, CDR2 YYNGEE. The CDR3 length is 15 residues. As DNA, the CDR3 is TGTGCCAGCAGCGACCAAGCGGGAGCAGCAGATACGCAGTATTTT. Its protein product is CASSDQAGAADTQYF. The full variable domain, in which reference TRBV9 and TRBJ2-3 provide the parts outside the CDR3, is DSGVTQTPKHLITATGQRVTLRCSPRSGDLSVYWYQQSLDQGLQFLIQYYNGEERAKGNILERFSAQQFPDLHSELNLSSLELGDSALYFCASSDQAGAADTQYFGPGTRLTVL.

The rearrangement joins TRBV11-2 to TRBJ2-2, with D perhaps TRBD1 (5 bases). V was pared by 3 bases and J by 5 bases, with 13 bases between. Germline CDR1 SGHAT, CDR2 FQNNGV. The CDR3 length is 15 residues. The CDR3 reads CASSLVRVPTGELFF. The CDR3 nucleotides are TGTGCCAGCAGCTTGGTCAGGGTACCAACCGGGGAGCTGTTTTTT. The entire variable domain, with the rest obtained from reference TRBV11-2 and TRBJ2-2, is as follows: EAGVAQSPRYKIIEKRQSVAFWCNPISGHATLYWYQQILGQGPKLLIQFQNNGVVDDSQLPKDRFSAERLKGVDSTLKIQPAKLEDSAVYLCASSLVRVPTGELFFGEGSRLTVL.

V usage is TRBV7-9 and J usage is TRBJ2-7; 7 bases match TRBD1. The CDR3 loop spans 14 amino acids. J gave up 5 bases and V 1 base, and 5 bases lay outside the gene matches. Germline CDR1 SEHNR, CDR2 FQNEAQ (reference sequence). The CDR3 loop is CASSLGRQGNEQYF. The CDR3 DNA reads as TGTGCCAGCAGCTTAGGTCGACAGGGTAACGAGCAGTACTTC.

The chain has TRBV28 and TRBJ2-1; 10 positions agree with TRBD2. V lost 5 bases and J lost 5; bases outside the gene matches: 6. Per germline, CDR1 MDHEN and CDR2 SYDVKM. This CDR3 contains 15 residues. The CDR3 sequence: CASSPGTSVHNEQFF. Here the CDR3 DNA reads TGTGCCAGCAGTCCAGGGACTAGCGTCCACAATGAGCAGTTCTTC.

This sequence joins TRBV5-6 and TRBJ2-3; D is possibly TRBD2 (6 bases). The germline V and J ends were trimmed by 0 bases and 0 bases, with 11 bases remaining between them. The CDR3 runs 16 residues. Germline V gene sequence: CDR1 SGHDT, CDR2 YYEEEE. The CDR3 nucleotides are TGTGCCAGCAGCTTGGAGGCTAGCGTTAGCACAGATACGCAGTATTTT. This translates into CASSLEASVSTDTQYF.

This chain joins TRBV7-3 and TRBJ1-1; D is ambiguous. Trimming pared 1 base from V and 3 bases from J, leaving 9 bases between. This CDR3 is 14 amino acids long. Looked up from germline, CDR1 is SGHTA and CDR2 is FQGTGA. The CDR3 is CASSLSGRDTEAFF. CDR3 nucleotide sequence: TGTGCCAGCAGCTTAAGCGGTAGAGACACTGAAGCTTTCTTT.

J is TRBJ2-3 and V is TRBV4-1; D might be TRBD2 (6 bases). The CDR3 length is 19 residues. Trimming cost V 0 bases and J 4 bases, with 23 bases left between them. Germline lookup yields CDR1 MGHRA and CDR2 YSYEKL. CDR3: CASSQDWKGGFQDPDTQYF. The DNA for the CDR3 is TGCGCCAGCAGCCAAGATTGGAAGGGAGGTTTTCAAGATCCAGATACGCAGTATTTT.

The table lists this clone with a count of one. V is TRBV7-6 and J is TRBJ2-1; D perhaps matches TRBD2 (5 bases). V lost 7 bases to trimming and J lost 0 bases, with 13 bases between them. CDR1 is SGHVS, CDR2 FNYEAQ, per germline. The CDR3 totals 15 residues. The CDR3, as DNA: TGTGCCAGCACCGCCACTAGGAGCTCCTACAATGAGCAGTTCTTC. Its translation: CASTATRSSYNEQFF.

In this sample, this clone turned up a few times. This chain joins TRBV9 and TRBJ2-1, with D tentatively TRBD2 (5 bases). V was trimmed by 0 bases and J by 3 bases, leaving 10 bases between them. The CDR3 spans 15 residues. CDR1 and CDR2 (germline): SGDLS, YYNGEE. In nucleotides, the CDR3 is TGTGCCAGCAGCGTAGATGAGGGAAACTACAATGAGCAGTTCTTC. This codes for CASSVDEGNYNEQFF.

The chain is built from TRBV30 and TRBJ2-5, with D perhaps TRBD1 (6 bases). Germline-derived CDR1 and CDR2 are GTSNPN and SVGIG (reference sequence). V gave up 1 base and J gave up 4 bases, with 10 bases separating them. The CDR3 extends over 13 amino acids. The chain's CDR3 is CAWSEGGIETQYF. As DNA, the CDR3 is TGTGCCTGGAGTGAAGGGGGAATAGAGACCCAGTACTTC.

The V call is TRBV28, the J call TRBJ1-5; no reliable D call. The V end lost 10 bases, the J end lost 0 bases, and 7 bases lay between the germline ends. Germline V lookup: CDR1 MDHEN, CDR2 SYDVKM. The CDR3 sequence is 12 residues long. CDR3 nucleotide sequence: TGTGCCACCTTCGTTAGCAATCAGCCCCAGCATTTT. It codes for CATFVSNQPQHF.

The rearrangement uses TRBV6-5 and TRBJ2-3; 7 nucleotides agree with TRBD2. This CDR3 is 14 amino acids long. From germline, CDR1 is MNHEY and CDR2 SVGAGI. The junction had 1 base not matched to a gene; V was cut back by 1 base and J by 3 bases. The CDR3 region has the DNA TGTGCCAGCAGTTACTACGGGGGGACAGATACGCAGTATTTT. Residues: CASSYYGGTDTQYF.

This clone was seen more than once but under ten times. This rearrangement joins TRBV12-5 to TRBJ1-5; D gene uncertain. The CDR3 is 14 residues long. V gave up 2 bases and J gave up 9 bases, with 14 bases separating them. Germline values: CDR1 LGHNT, CDR2 FRNRAP. The CDR3 loop is CASGLSAASLPQHF. The CDR3 DNA follows: TGTGCTAGTGGTTTGAGCGCAGCAAGTCTGCCCCAGCATTTT.

This clone was recorded only once. The CDR3 loop is CASSKFLRGTGELFF. The CDR3 DNA sequence: TGCGCCAGCTCCAAATTTCTCAGGGGCACCGGGGAGCTGTTTTTT. This rearrangement joins TRBV5-1 to TRBJ2-2, with D perhaps TRBD1 (6 bases). The CDR3 loop spans 15 amino acids. The germline V gene has CDR1 SGHRS and CDR2 YFSETQ. V was pared by 7 bases and J by 4 bases, with 17 bases between.

The chain has TRBV7-6 and TRBJ2-7, with 8 positions matching TRBD2. There are 14 residues in the CDR3. The junction had 9 bases not matched to a gene; V was cut back by 5 bases and J by 6 bases. Germline values: CDR1 SGHVS, CDR2 FNYEAQ. The CDR3 is CASSPLTSGGEQYF. CDR3 sequence (DNA): TGTGCCAGCAGCCCGCTTACTAGCGGCGGCGAGCAGTACTTC.